Listed below are T cell receptor beta chains from one sample, sequenced in a study of blood T cell repertoires in COVID-19. Using immunoSEQ multiplex PCR, the repertoire was profiled, and TCRdb retains in-frame clones only, with some absent. Of about 190,000 clones listed, about nine tenths are singletons. The sample taken for sequencing was peripheral blood. The receptors here all came from a man younger than 35 with active or convalescent COVID-19. Each CDR3 is given with its conserved first and last residue. Clone size, where shown, is once, few, many, or a class for clones that have expanded.

cdr3_length clone_size v_call cdr3_aa
13 few TRBV27 CASSLSGGTEAFF
15 once TRBV7-2 CASSFKTGKNTEAFF
15 NA TRBV10-3 CAISDPGSSGNTIYF
15 NA TRBV7-9 CASSLAGRIEHGYTF
16 NA TRBV6-2/TRBV6-3 CASSPGGGGYTDTQYF
16 NA TRBV25-1 CASSESRGAGTDTQYF
17 NA TRBV3-1/TRBV3-2 CASSQVGMGGGTDTQYF
14 once TRBV23-1 CASSLVGAVQPQHF
13 NA TRBV12-3/TRBV12-4 CASSLVSSYGYTF
15 NA TRBV11-2 CASSLASAGHTEAFF
14 NA TRBV7-9 CATTRVIENTEAFF
17 NA TRBV18 CASSLGTGGAGANVLTF
16 NA TRBV3-1/TRBV3-2 CASSHDRAPRGNIQYF
16 once TRBV3-1/TRBV3-2 CASSQAAGADTGELFF
15 NA TRBV18 CASSPTGERDQPQHF
15 NA TRBV5-6 CASSRRTSGPYEQYF
14 NA TRBV2 CASNQLSMNTEAFF
15 NA TRBV5-6 CASSLDRGRGTEAFF
15 NA TRBV11-2 CASRTGTGPWDEQFF
15 NA TRBV9 CASSLTSGDSYEQYF
13 NA TRBV29-1 CSVDGRGTDTQYF
15 NA TRBV12-5 CASGQSGFSGNTIYF
16 NA TRBV7-2 CASSPDSSALTYEQYF
15 NA TRBV10-1 CASSSLAGGYNEQFF
12 once TRBV25-1 CASSGAGTGAFF
14 NA TRBV5-1 CASSLSTGDYEQYF
17 NA TRBV4-2 CASSQEGDRPGANVLTF
13 NA TRBV6-5 CASSLMEGTEAFF
14 NA TRBV5-4 CASRKQGEGTEAFF
13 NA TRBV10-3 CAISAGQGVEQYF
12 NA TRBV15 CATSRAQETQYF
15 NA TRBV5-4 CASSLGSGFNYGYTF
15 NA TRBV19 CASRDRGSGANVLTF
13 NA TRBV6-6 CASSFQSNQPQHF
16 NA TRBV19 CASSMQGTSSYNEQFF
13 NA TRBV5-6 CASSLGRRDGYTF
15 NA TRBV6-1 CASSEATGGWDTQYF
15 NA TRBV6-6 CASSYSGQGTSPLHF
12 once TRBV7-8 CASSLINQPQHF